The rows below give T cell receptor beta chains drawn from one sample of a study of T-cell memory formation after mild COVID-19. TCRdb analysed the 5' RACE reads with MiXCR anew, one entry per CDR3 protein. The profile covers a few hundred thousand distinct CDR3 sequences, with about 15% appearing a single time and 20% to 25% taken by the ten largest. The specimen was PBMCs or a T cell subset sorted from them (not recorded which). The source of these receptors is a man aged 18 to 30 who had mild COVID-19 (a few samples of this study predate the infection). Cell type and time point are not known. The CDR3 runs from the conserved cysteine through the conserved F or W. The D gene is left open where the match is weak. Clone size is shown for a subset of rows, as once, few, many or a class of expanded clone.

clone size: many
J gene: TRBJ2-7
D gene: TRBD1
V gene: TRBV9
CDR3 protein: CASSAYGTGEQYF
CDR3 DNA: TGTGCCAGCAGCGCATACGGGACAGGGGAGCAGTACTTC

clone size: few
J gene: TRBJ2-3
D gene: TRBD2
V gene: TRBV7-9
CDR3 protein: CASSHTRGEGDTQYF
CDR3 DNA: TGTGCCAGCAGCCACACACGCGGGGAGGGAGATACGCAGTATTTT

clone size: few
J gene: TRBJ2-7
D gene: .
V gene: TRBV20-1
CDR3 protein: CSARADRTGLSEQYF
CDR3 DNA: TGCAGTGCTAGAGCCGATCGAACAGGGCTCAGCGAGCAGTACTTC

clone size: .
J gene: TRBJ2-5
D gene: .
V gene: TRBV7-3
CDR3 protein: CASSLNPGGPGETQYF
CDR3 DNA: TGTGCCAGCAGCTTAAATCCCGGGGGGCCGGGAGAGACCCAGTACTTC

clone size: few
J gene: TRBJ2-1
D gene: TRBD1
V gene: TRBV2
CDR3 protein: CASSLRTGLNEQFF
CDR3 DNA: TGTGCCAGCAGCCTCAGGACAGGGTTAAATGAGCAGTTCTTC

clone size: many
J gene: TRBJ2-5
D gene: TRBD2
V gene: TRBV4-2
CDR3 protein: CASSQEENSGGHQETQYF
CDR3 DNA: TGTGCCAGCAGCCAAGAAGAGAATAGCGGGGGACACCAAGAGACCCAGTACTTC

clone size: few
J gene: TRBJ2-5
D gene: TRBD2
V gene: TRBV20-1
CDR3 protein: CSALRGVETQYF
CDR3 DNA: TGCAGTGCCCTCCGGGGGGTAGAGACCCAGTACTTC

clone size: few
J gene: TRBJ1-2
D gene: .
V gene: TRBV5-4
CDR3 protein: CASSLDGTALSYTF
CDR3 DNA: TGTGCCAGCAGCTTGGACGGGACGGCCTTAAGCTACACCTTC

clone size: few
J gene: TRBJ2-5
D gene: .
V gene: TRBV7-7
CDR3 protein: CASSPLGRIQETQYF
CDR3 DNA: TGTGCCAGCAGCCCGTTGGGACGTATTCAAGAGACCCAGTACTTC

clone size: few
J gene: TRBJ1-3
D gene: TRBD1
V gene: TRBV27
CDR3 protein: CASSLLDRGSSGNTIYF
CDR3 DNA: TGTGCCAGCAGTTTATTGGACAGGGGTTCCTCTGGAAACACCATATATTTT

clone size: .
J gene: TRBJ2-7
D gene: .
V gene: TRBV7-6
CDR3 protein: CASSLEGRREQYF
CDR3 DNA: TGTGCCAGCAGCTTAGAGGGTAGGAGGGAGCAGTACTTC

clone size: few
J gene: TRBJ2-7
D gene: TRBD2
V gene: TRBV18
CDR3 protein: CASSPGLAGVGEQYF
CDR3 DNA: TGTGCCAGCTCACCAGGACTAGCGGGGGTAGGGGAGCAGTACTTC

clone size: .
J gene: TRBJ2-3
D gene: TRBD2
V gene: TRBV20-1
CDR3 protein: CSLGRVGTQYF
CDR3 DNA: TGCAGCCTTGGGAGGGTCGGTACGCAGTATTTT

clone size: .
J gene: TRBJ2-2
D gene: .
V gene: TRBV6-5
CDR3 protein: CASSYSEPVRGPNGELFF
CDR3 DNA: TGTGCCAGCAGTTACTCGGAACCCGTCAGGGGCCCTAACGGGGAGCTGTTTTTT

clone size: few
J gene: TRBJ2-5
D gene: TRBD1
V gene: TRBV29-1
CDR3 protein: CSVKTGGETQYF
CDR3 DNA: TGCAGCGTTAAGACAGGGGGAGAGACCCAGTACTTC

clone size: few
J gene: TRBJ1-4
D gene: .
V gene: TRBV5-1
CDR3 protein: CASSLALGGVNEKLFF
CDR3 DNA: TGCGCCAGCAGCTTGGCCCTTGGTGGTGTTAATGAAAAACTGTTTTTT

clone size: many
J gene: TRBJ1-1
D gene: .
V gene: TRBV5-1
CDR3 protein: CASIRDLLNTEAFF
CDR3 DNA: TGCGCCAGCATCCGGGACCTACTGAACACTGAAGCTTTCTTT

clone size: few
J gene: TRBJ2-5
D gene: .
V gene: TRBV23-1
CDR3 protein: CASSRYGSQETQYF
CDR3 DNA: TGCGCCAGCAGTCGATACGGGAGCCAAGAGACCCAGTACTTC

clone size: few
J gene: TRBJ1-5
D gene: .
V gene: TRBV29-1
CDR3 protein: CSVGTENQPQHF
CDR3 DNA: TGCAGCGTAGGGACGGAGAATCAGCCCCAGCATTTT

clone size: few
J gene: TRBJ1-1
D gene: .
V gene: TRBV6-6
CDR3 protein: CASSLQEGATAFF
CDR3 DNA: TGTGCCAGCAGTCTCCAGGAAGGGGCAACGGCTTTCTTT

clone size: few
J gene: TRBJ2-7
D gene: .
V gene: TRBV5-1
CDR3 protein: CASSLKETYEQYF
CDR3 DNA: TGCGCCAGCAGCTTGAAGGAAACCTACGAGCAGTACTTC

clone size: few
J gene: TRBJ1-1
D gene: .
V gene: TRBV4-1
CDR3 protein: CASSQGWTRNTEAFF
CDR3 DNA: TGCGCCAGCAGCCAAGGATGGACGAGAAACACTGAAGCTTTCTTT

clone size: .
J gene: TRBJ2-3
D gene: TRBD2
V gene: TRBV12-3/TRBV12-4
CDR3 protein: CASNVWGVVAGGPTDTQYF
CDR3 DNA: TGTGCCAGCAACGTATGGGGAGTTGTAGCGGGAGGGCCAACAGATACGCAGTATTTT

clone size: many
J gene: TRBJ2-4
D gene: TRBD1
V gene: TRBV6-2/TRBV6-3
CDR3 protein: CASSSNRGLNIQYF
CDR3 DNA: TGTGCCAGCAGTTCGAACAGGGGTTTGAACATTCAGTACTTC

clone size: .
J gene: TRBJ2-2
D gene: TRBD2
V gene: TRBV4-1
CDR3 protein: CASSQFGGGNTGELFF
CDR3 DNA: TGCGCCAGCAGCCAATTTGGCGGGGGAAACACCGGGGAGCTGTTTTTT

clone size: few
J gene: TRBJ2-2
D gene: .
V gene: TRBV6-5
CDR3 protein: CASSYSPVNTGELFF
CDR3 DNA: TGTGCCAGCAGTTACTCGCCGGTAAACACCGGGGAGCTGTTTTTT

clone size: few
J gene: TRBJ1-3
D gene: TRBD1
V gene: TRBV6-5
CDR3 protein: CASSQGGNVGNTIYF
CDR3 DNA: TGTGCCAGCAGCCAGGGGGGTAATGTTGGAAACACCATATATTTT

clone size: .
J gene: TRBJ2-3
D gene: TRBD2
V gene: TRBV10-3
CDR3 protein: CAISESRTSGERTDTQYF
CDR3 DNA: TGTGCCATCAGTGAGTCCAGGACTAGCGGGGAACGCACAGATACGCAGTATTTT

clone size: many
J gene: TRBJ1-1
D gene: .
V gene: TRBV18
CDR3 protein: CASSPRTANTEAFF
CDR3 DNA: TGTGCCAGCAGCCCTAGGACGGCGAACACTGAAGCTTTCTTT

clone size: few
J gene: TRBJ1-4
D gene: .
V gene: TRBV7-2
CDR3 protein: CASSLGANEKLFF
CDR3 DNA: TGTGCCAGCAGCTTAGGGGCTAATGAAAAACTGTTTTTT

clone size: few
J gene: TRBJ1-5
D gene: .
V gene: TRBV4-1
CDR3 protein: CASSQLQGNKPQHF
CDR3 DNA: TGCGCCAGCAGCCAATTACAGGGTAATAAGCCCCAGCATTTT

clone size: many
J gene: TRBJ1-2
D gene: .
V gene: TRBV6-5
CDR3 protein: CASSYGRGYGYTF
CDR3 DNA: TGTGCCAGCAGTTACGGGCGTGGCTATGGCTACACCTTC

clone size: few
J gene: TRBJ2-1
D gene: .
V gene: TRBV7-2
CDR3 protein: CASSLFPGSPNEQFF
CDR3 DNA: TGTGCCAGCAGCTTATTTCCCGGGTCCCCAAATGAGCAGTTCTTC

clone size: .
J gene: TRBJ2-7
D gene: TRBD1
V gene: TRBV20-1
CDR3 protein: CSAVPDSGTGAYEQYF
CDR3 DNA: TGCAGTGCTGTTCCGGACTCCGGGACAGGGGCCTACGAGCAGTACTTC

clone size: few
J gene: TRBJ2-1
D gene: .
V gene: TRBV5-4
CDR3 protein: CASSSSSSYNEQFF
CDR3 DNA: TGTGCCAGCAGCTCTTCTAGCTCCTACAATGAGCAGTTCTTC

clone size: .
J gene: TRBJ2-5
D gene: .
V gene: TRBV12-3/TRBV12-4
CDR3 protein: CASSFQKRETQYF
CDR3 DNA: TGTGCCAGCAGTTTTCAGAAGCGGGAGACCCAGTACTTC

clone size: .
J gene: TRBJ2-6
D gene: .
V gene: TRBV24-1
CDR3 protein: CATSDSRLGGANFLTF
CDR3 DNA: TGTGCCACCAGTGACTCCCGCCTTGGCGGGGCCAACTTCCTGACTTTC

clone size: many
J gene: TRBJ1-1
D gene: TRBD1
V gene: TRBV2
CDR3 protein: CASSGQGNTEAFF
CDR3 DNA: TGTGCCAGCAGCGGACAGGGGAACACTGAAGCTTTCTTT

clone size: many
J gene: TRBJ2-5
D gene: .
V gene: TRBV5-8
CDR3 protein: CASSLVGQETQYF
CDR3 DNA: TGTGCCAGCAGCTTGGTGGGGCAAGAGACCCAGTACTTC

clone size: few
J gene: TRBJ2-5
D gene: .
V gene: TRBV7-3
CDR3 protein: CASSPTPGETQYF
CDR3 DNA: TGTGCCAGCAGCCCTACCCCGGGGGAGACCCAGTACTTC

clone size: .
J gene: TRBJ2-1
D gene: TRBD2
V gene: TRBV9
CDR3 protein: CASSDGGGYNEQFF
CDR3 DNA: TGTGCCAGCAGCGATGGGGGGGGCTACAATGAGCAGTTCTTC

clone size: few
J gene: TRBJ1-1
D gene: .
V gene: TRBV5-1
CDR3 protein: CASSFDPGAATEAFF
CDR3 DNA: TGCGCCAGCAGCTTCGATCCAGGGGCGGCCACTGAAGCTTTCTTT

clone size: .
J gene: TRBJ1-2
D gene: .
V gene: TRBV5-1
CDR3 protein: CASSLNREYGYTF
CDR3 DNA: TGCGCCAGCAGCTTGAACAGGGAGTATGGCTACACCTTC